This TCR beta chain was captured by sequencing in a study of beta chain features in type 1 diabetes. Isolation of CD4+ naive, central memory, regulatory and stem cell-like memory cells was achieved by sorting via CD45RO/CCR7/CD25/CD127/CD95/CD27. The isolated RNA, all of it, was reverse transcribed, so expressed TCRB transcripts were what got sequenced. The method was immunoSEQ multiplex PCR; TCRdb's version includes in-frame clones alone and lacks a portion of them. The profile covers about 15,000 clones, with around 77% appearing a single time and around 0.3% taken by the ten largest. CDR1 is PRHDT and CDR2 is FYEKMQ in the germline V gene (reference sequence). Trimming shortened V by 5 bases and J by 0 bases, and 11 bases separated the two germline ends. The CDR3 sequence is 15 residues long. Note on this clone: Its antigen is not known.

Broader study findings: The naive, central memory and Treg TCRB repertoires showed an apparent similarity that was greater among patients than among healthy donors. Type 1 diabetes patients had TCRB CDR3s that were shorter (moderately but significantly so) in all four CD4+ subsets.

The rearrangement joins TRBV13 to TRBJ1-3, with D maybe TRBD1 (5 bases). The sequence was collected from a woman aged 18-35 years with type 1 diabetes. Input material: stem cell memory CD4+ T cells from blood. The CDR3 loop reads CASSADIYSGNTIYF. CDR3 DNA sequence: TGTGCCAGCAGCGCGGACATCTACTCTGGAAACACCATATATTTT. Drawing the rest from reference TRBV13 and TRBJ1-3, the complete variable domain is AAGVIQSPRHLIKEKRETATLKCYPIPRHDTVYWYQQGPGQDPQFLISFYEKMQSDKGSIPDRFSAQQFSDYHSELNMSSLELGDSALYFCASSADIYSGNTIYFGEGSWLTVV.